Below are 17 T cell receptor beta chains sequenced from a single sample in a study of blood T cell repertoires in COVID-19. Clones were sequenced by immunoSEQ multiplex PCR, and TCRdb holds only the in-frame ones, with some missing. This sample yields about 160,000 clones, of which roughly 90% are seen a single time; 3% to 4.5% belongs to the top ten. What was sequenced was peripheral blood. These receptors were obtained from a woman aged 55-69 years who had recovered from COVID-19.

V and J are TRBV4-3 and TRBJ1-1; D is ambiguous. The germline CDR1 and CDR2 sequences are LGHNA and YSLEER. Trimming removed 1 base from V and 0 bases from J, with 9 bases in between. The CDR3 has 15 amino acids. CDR3 loop: CASSQGIALNTEAFF. The CDR3 nucleotides read TGCGCCAGCAGCCAAGGGATAGCTTTGAACACTGAAGCTTTCTTT.

This clone appeared a few times. The chain employs TRBV28 and TRBJ1-6, with 8 bases matching TRBD1. The CDR3 spans 15 residues. Germline assignment: CDR1 MDHEN and CDR2 SYDVKM. Germline trimming cut 3 bases from V and 8 bases from J; bases unmatched to any gene: 6. The CDR3 spells CASSLGDRRDSPLHF. CDR3 bases: TGTGCCAGCAGTTTGGGGGACAGGCGAGATTCACCCCTCCACTTT. The complete variable domain, with remaining parts taken from reference TRBV28 and TRBJ1-6, reads DVKVTQSSRYLVKRTGEKVFLECVQDMDHENMFWYRQDPGLGLRLIYFSYDVKMKEKGDIPEGYSVSREKKERFSLILESASTNQTSMYLCASSLGDRRDSPLHFGNGTRLTVT.

To note about this clone: The same CDR3 can be traced to other DNA sequences in this sample. The chain combines TRBV28 with TRBJ1-1, with a possible D match to TRBD1 (5 bases). The V and J ends lost 1 base and 0 bases respectively, with 9 bases between them. The germline V gene has CDR1 MDHEN and CDR2 SYDVKM. The CDR3 spans 15 residues. CDR3 in amino acids: CASSLYDRLNTEAFF. The CDR3 region has the DNA TGTGCCAGCAGTTTATACGACAGACTGAACACTGAAGCTTTCTTT.

CDR3 in DNA: TGTGCCAGCAGCCAAGATTCCGGGGGCTCCTATAATTCACCCCTCCACTTT. It encodes CASSQDSGGSYNSPLHF. The chain has TRBV3-1 (or the pseudogene TRBV3-2) and TRBJ1-6; tentatively, D is TRBD1 (5 bases). Germline V gene lookup returns CDR1 LGHDT and CDR2 YNNKEL (reference sequence). V was shortened by 0 bases and J by 0 bases, with 9 bases between the two germline ends. The CDR3 sequence is 17 residues long.

This chain links TRBV28 with TRBJ1-5, with TRBD1 identical over 9 bases. This CDR3 is built from 15 residues. J gave up 2 bases and V 5 bases, and 4 bases lay outside the gene matches. Germline CDR1 reads MDHEN; CDR2 reads SYDVKM. CDR3 in amino acids: CASSVRDRGNQPQHF. Here the CDR3 DNA reads TGTGCCAGCAGTGTCAGGGACAGGGGCAATCAGCCCCAGCATTTT.

The chain recombines TRBV19 with TRBJ2-5; 12 positions agree with TRBD1. Trimming took 6 bases from V and 5 from J; bases not matched to a gene: 13. CDR1 is LNHDA and CDR2 is SQIVND in the germline V gene (reference sequence). This CDR3 contains 17 residues. CDR3 nucleotide sequence: TGTGCCAGTAGCCCCCGGGACAGGGGGCGATTCGGCGAGACCCAGTACTTC. Its translation: CASSPRDRGRFGETQYF.

Points on this clone: This sample also contains other DNA sequences that code for the same CDR3. The chain has TRBV18 and TRBJ1-1; no clear D gene. V was trimmed by 2 bases and J by 4 bases, leaving 8 bases between them. This CDR3 is 13 amino acids long. Germline lookup yields CDR1 KGHSH and CDR2 LQKENI. CDR3 nucleotides: TGTGCCAGCTCACCAAGACGGGGCACTGAAGCTTTCTTT. Translated, it gives CASSPRRGTEAFF.

The chain employs TRBV28 and TRBJ1-2; D is possibly TRBD1 (6 bases). Per the germline V gene, CDR1 is MDHEN and CDR2 is SYDVKM. Trimming stripped 7 bases from V and 2 bases from J, with 11 bases between. The CDR3 is 13 amino acids. For the CDR3, the DNA is TGTGCCAGCACCCTGGACAGAAACTATGGCTACACCTTC. It yields the protein CASTLDRNYGYTF.

CDR3 residues: CASRGQGAWTEAFF. DNA of the CDR3: TGTGCCAGTAGGGGACAGGGGGCTTGGACTGAAGCTTTCTTT. This chain connects TRBV19 to TRBJ1-1, with 12 bases fitting TRBD1. Germline V gene data show CDR1 as LNHDA and CDR2 as SQIVND (reference sequence). J lost 5 bases, V lost 6 bases, and 4 bases had no gene match. CDR3 length: 14 residues.

The J gene is TRBJ1-2, the V gene TRBV14; 9 positions match TRBD1. V lost 3 bases to trimming and J lost 8 bases; unmatched junction nucleotides: 10. There are 15 residues in the CDR3. CDR1 and CDR2 from the germline V gene are SGHDN and FVKESK. The CDR3 DNA sequence: TGTGCCAGCAGCCAGCACCGGGACAGGGCCTGGGGCTACACCTTC. Its translation is CASSQHRDRAWGYTF.

The rearrangement joins TRBV29-1 to TRBJ2-7; the D is unclear. Germline values: CDR1 SQVTM, CDR2 ANQGSEA. CDR3 length equals 11 residues. V lost 7 bases to trimming and J lost 0 bases, with 7 bases between them. CDR3 in amino acids: CSARYSYEQYF. CDR3 sequence (DNA): TGCAGCGCCCGCTACTCCTACGAGCAGTACTTC.

This rearrangement joins TRBV6-2 or TRBV6-3 to TRBJ1-1; D is unresolved. Trimming shortened V by 2 bases and J by 2 bases, and 9 bases separated the two germline ends. The germline V gene encodes CDR1 MNHEY and CDR2 SVGEGT. This CDR3 has 14 amino acids. The CDR3 protein is CASSYRGVNTEAFF. Here the CDR3 DNA reads TGTGCCAGCAGTTACCGGGGAGTCAACACTGAAGCTTTCTTT.

The table lists this clone with a count of one. CDR3 region: CASSMQVADTQYF. Here the CDR3 DNA reads TGTGCCAGCAGTATGCAGGTTGCAGATACGCAGTATTTT. The chain combines TRBV7-2 with TRBJ2-3, with unresolved D. V was cut by 6 bases and J by 4 bases, with 11 bases left in between. CDR3 length: 13 residues. Germline CDR1 SGHTA, CDR2 FQGNSA.

J is TRBJ1-5 and V is TRBV27; D is ambiguous. Germline loops: CDR1 MNHEY, CDR2 SMNVEV (reference sequence). This CDR3 has 14 residues. Trimming shortened V by 3 bases and J by 4 bases, and 10 bases separated the two germline ends. CDR3 in DNA: TGTGCCAGCAGTTTGAGACGGGAGAATCAGCCCCAGCATTTT. Translating it yields CASSLRRENQPQHF.

The rearrangement uses TRBV5-1 and TRBJ1-1, with TRBD1 as a possible D gene (5 bases). V was cut by 0 bases and J by 5 bases, with 8 bases left in between. CDR1 is SGHRS and CDR2 is YFSETQ in the germline V gene. The CDR3 has 13 residues. The CDR3 loop is CASSLGGTTEAFF. CDR3 sequence (DNA): TGCGCCAGCAGCTTGGGAGGGACTACTGAAGCTTTCTTT.

V usage is TRBV7-2 and J usage is TRBJ2-5, with TRBD2 identical over 9 bases. The germline CDR1 and CDR2 sequences are SGHTA and FQGNSA. The J segment lost 4 bases and the V segment lost 2 bases, leaving 8 bases of the junction unmatched. The CDR3 spans 16 residues. The CDR3 bases are TGTGCCAGCAGCTTACAAGCGGGGGGAGGGACAGAGACCCAGTACTTC. This sequence encodes CASSLQAGGGTETQYF. The full variable domain, with the rest looked up from reference TRBV7-2 and TRBJ2-5, is GAGVSQSPSNKVTEKGKDVELRCDPISGHTALYWYRQSLGQGLEFLIYFQGNSAPDKSGLPSDRFSAERTGGSVSTLTIQRTQQEDSAVYLCASSLQAGGGTETQYFGPGTRLLVL.

The J gene is TRBJ2-3, the V gene TRBV28; D not certain. The V gene's germline CDR1 is MDHEN and CDR2 SYDVKM. V lost 2 bases and J lost 3, with 12 bases in between. The CDR3 has 15 amino acids. This CDR3 is CASSLQDSRTDTQYF. The CDR3 bases are TGTGCCAGCAGTTTACAGGATTCTCGGACAGATACGCAGTATTTT.